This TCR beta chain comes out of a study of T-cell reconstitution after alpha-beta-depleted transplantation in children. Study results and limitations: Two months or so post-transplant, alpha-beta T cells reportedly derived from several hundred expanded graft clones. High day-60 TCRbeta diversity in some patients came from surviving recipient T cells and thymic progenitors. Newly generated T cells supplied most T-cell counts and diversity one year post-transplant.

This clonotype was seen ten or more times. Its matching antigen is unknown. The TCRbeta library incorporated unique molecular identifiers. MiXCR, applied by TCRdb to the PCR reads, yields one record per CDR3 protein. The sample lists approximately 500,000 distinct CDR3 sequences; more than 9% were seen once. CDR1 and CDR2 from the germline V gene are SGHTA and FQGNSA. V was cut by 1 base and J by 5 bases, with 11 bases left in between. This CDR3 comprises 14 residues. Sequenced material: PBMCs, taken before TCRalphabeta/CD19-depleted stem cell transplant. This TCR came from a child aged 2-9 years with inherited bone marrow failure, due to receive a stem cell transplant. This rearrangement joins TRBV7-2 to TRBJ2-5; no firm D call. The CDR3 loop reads CASSLVPFYETQYF. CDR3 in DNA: TGTGCCAGCAGCTTAGTTCCCTTCTACGAGACCCAGTACTTC.